The source of this T cell receptor beta chain is a study of blood T cell repertoires in COVID-19. The repertoire was sequenced with immunoSEQ multiplex PCR; TCRdb's copy has only in-frame clones and lacks some. The table lists 70,000 or so clones, approximately 79% of them singletons. V was clipped by 6 bases and J by 2 bases; unmatched bases: 12. Germline CDR1 and CDR2: SGHVS and FQNEAQ. CDR3 length: 17 amino acids. The chain couples TRBV7-8 to TRBJ1-5, with TRBD1 identical over 8 bases. Sequencing was done on a sample of peripheral blood. The origin of this receptor is a human donor in a cohort sampled during active COVID-19. CDR3 protein: CASRPGTGTLGNQPQHF. In DNA form, the CDR3 reads TGTGCCAGCAGGCCCGGGACAGGTACCTTGGGCAATCAGCCCCAGCATTTT.